The 21 T cell receptor beta chains given below trace back to one sample, sequenced in a study of shared clonotypes between healthy human individuals. TCRdb's copy holds only in-frame clones and misses some; the assay was immunoSEQ multiplex PCR. This sample has under 300,000 clones, with over 50% found just once. Source material: memory CD4+ T cells sorted from blood. The subset denotes: CD45RA-negative fraction. Source of these receptors: a man aged 25-45 years in good health.

The chain uses TRBV4-2 and TRBJ1-2, with D possibly matching TRBD1 (6 bases). Germline V gene sequence: CDR1 LGHNA, CDR2 YNFKEQ. CDR3 size: 16 residues. Trimming cost V 4 bases and J 7 bases, with 22 bases left between them. CDR3 bases: TGTGCCAGCAGCCTGGGCTCAGGGGCCGGCGATGGTGGCTACACCTTC. The encoded protein is CASSLGSGAGDGGYTF.

This clone has only a few counts. This chain uses TRBV7-6 with TRBJ2-5, with D possibly TRBD2 on 5 matching bases. Germline V gene lookup returns CDR1 SGHVS and CDR2 FNYEAQ. This CDR3 contains 16 residues. V dropped 1 base and J dropped 4 bases, with 16 bases sitting between them. The CDR3 protein is CASSLGGSLGGETQYF. CDR3 nucleotide sequence: TGTGCCAGCAGCTTAGGCGGGTCACTCGGAGGAGAGACCCAGTACTTC.

The chain joins TRBV18 to TRBJ2-1; possibly TRBD1 or TRBD2 for D (5 bases each). Looked up from germline, CDR1 is KGHSH and CDR2 is LQKENI. V gave up 3 bases and J gave up 6 bases, with 12 bases separating them. This CDR3 has 14 residues. In DNA, the CDR3 is TGTGCCAGCTCACCGGGGGTCCGGGGCAATGAGCAGTTCTTC. This codes for CASSPGVRGNEQFF.

There are a few counts of this clone. The genes are TRBV28 and TRBJ2-7, with D maybe TRBD1 (6 bases). Deletions cut 7 bases from V and 2 bases from J, with 15 bases between. Germline V gene sequence: CDR1 MDHEN, CDR2 SYDVKM. This CDR3 is built from 14 residues. CDR3 DNA sequence: TGTGCCAGCACCCCCCGGGACACTGCCTACGAGCAGTACTTC. This gives the protein CASTPRDTAYEQYF. Based on the CDR3 plus reference TRBV28 and TRBJ2-7, the full variable domain is DVKVTQSSRYLVKRTGEKVFLECVQDMDHENMFWYRQDPGLGLRLIYFSYDVKMKEKGDIPEGYSVSREKKERFSLILESASTNQTSMYLCASTPRDTAYEQYFGPGTRLTVT.

Only a few counts were recorded for this clone. This rearrangement joins TRBV27 to TRBJ2-6; tentatively, D is TRBD1 (5 bases). The CDR3 loop spans 16 amino acids. Germline V gene data show CDR1 as MNHEY and CDR2 as SMNVEV (reference sequence). Deletions cut 5 bases from V and 0 bases from J, with 11 bases between. CDR3 region: CASSPFDSSGANVLTF. The CDR3 DNA reads TGTGCCAGCAGTCCATTTGACAGCTCTGGGGCCAACGTCCTGACTTTC.

For this clone: A far larger clone is just one base off, so this is likely a read error. This specimen includes other DNA sequences encoding the same CDR3. The chain uses TRBV7-3 and TRBJ2-1, with a tentative D call TRBD2 (6 bases). This CDR3 contains 14 residues. Germline CDR1 is SGHTA and CDR2 is FQGTGA. CDR3 region: CASSIGTPSNEQFF. The CDR3 nucleotides read TGTGCCAGCAGTATCGGGACTCCAAGCAATGAACAGTTCTTC.

The gene calls are TRBV6-6 and TRBJ1-2; tentative D call: TRBD1 (6 bases). CDR3 size: 15 residues. Trimming cost V 2 bases and J 6 bases, with 16 bases left between them. From germline, CDR1 is MNHNY and CDR2 SVGAGI (reference sequence). In nucleotides, the CDR3 is TGTGCCAGCAGTTACGACAGACAGGATTCAGATGGCTACACCTTC. It codes for CASSYDRQDSDGYTF.

This CDR3 reads CATTEPGLYEQYF. The CDR3 DNA reads as TGTGCCACCACGGAGCCGGGCCTGTACGAGCAGTACTTC. V and J are TRBV10-3 and TRBJ2-7, with D unresolved. CDR3 length equals 13 residues. The germline V and J ends were trimmed by 10 bases and 4 bases, with 17 bases remaining between them. CDR1 is ENHRY and CDR2 is SYGVKD in the germline V gene.

The chain carries TRBV27 and TRBJ2-3; TRBD2 matches 11 bases. V shed 6 bases, J shed 4 bases, and the junction held 12 bases outside the gene matches. Germline values: CDR1 MNHEY, CDR2 SMNVEV (reference sequence). The CDR3 is made up of 17 amino acids. The CDR3 DNA sequence: TGTGCCAGCAGGCCAGTCCTCCTAGCGGGAGGTCCAGATACGCAGTATTTT. It is translated as CASRPVLLAGGPDTQYF.

This clone appeared many times. The chain joins TRBV5-1 to TRBJ2-1; the D gene is possibly TRBD1 (6 bases). The CDR3 covers 15 residues. Germline V gives CDR1 SGHRS, CDR2 YFSETQ. V lost 2 bases to trimming and J lost 1 base, with 10 bases between them. For the CDR3, the DNA is TGCGCCAGCAGCTTTCAGGGGTCTTCCTACAATGAGCAGTTCTTC. Its protein is CASSFQGSSYNEQFF.

This clone turned up a few times. V gene TRBV5-3 combines with J gene TRBJ2-7, with 7 nucleotides matching TRBD1. TRBV5-3 falls under the ORF class, with uncertain function. Trimming removed 3 bases from V and 3 bases from J; junction bases left unmatched: 6. This CDR3 region has 14 residues. The CDR3 sequence: CARSWDREGYEQYF. In nucleotides, the CDR3 is TGTGCCAGAAGCTGGGACAGAGAGGGCTACGAGCAGTACTTC.

V gene TRBV4-2 combines with J gene TRBJ2-3; possibly TRBD2 for D (6 bases). V was shortened by 0 bases and J by 1 base, with 14 bases between the two germline ends. Germline V CDR1 and CDR2: LGHNA, YNFKEQ. The CDR3 has 17 amino acids. CDR3 coding DNA: TGTGCCAGCAGCCAAGACCATCGGGGGATGGGCACAGATACGCAGTATTTT. Protein product: CASSQDHRGMGTDTQYF.

The chain combines TRBV5-1 with TRBJ1-3; D is uncertain. The CDR3 covers 16 residues. Germline values: CDR1 SGHRS, CDR2 YFSETQ. V lost 4 bases and J lost 0, with 14 bases in between. CDR3 residues: CASSAKGFSSGNTIYF. The CDR3 DNA sequence: TGCGCCAGCAGCGCAAAGGGTTTCAGCTCTGGAAACACCATATATTTT.

The J gene is TRBJ1-1, the V gene TRBV12-2. TRBV12-2 counts as a pseudogene. The CDR3 totals 15 residues. The CDR3 here is CASRLMGGGNTEAFF. Here the CDR3 DNA reads TGTGCAAGTCGCTTAATGGGTGGTGGGAACACTGAAGCTTTCTTT.

The gene calls are TRBV11-1 and TRBJ2-6; TRBD1 matches at 8 bases. The CDR3 spans 18 residues. The V and J ends lost 1 base and 0 bases, in that order; junction bases with no gene match: 5. Germline CDR1 SGHAT, CDR2 FQDESV (reference sequence). The CDR3 nucleotides are TGTGCCAGCAGCTTAGAGGACAGGGAAGCCTCTGGGGCCAACGTCCTGACTTTC. It specifies CASSLEDREASGANVLTF.

V and J are TRBV4-3 and TRBJ2-1; D not resolved. This CDR3 region has 13 residues. Germline values: CDR1 LGHNA, CDR2 YSLEER. V gave up 5 bases and J gave up 4 bases, with 9 bases separating them. The CDR3 region has the DNA TGCGCCAGCAGCTGGTTAGGATACAATGAGCAGTTCTTC. Protein: CASSWLGYNEQFF.

The chain uses TRBV4-3 and TRBJ2-3; D is uncertain. The germline gives CDR1 LGHNA, CDR2 YSLEER. Trimming cost V 0 bases and J 4 bases, with 8 bases left between them. There are 14 residues in the CDR3. CDR3 DNA: TGCGCCAGCAGCCAAGAAGTCCGTTCAGATACGCAGTATTTT. This sequence encodes CASSQEVRSDTQYF.

The chain couples TRBV27 to TRBJ1-1, with unresolved D. Germline CDR1 is MNHEY and CDR2 is SMNVEV (reference sequence). V lost 2 bases and J lost 3, with 10 bases in between. The CDR3 totals 14 residues. The CDR3 DNA sequence: TGTGCCAGCAGTTTAGACATGCGAGACACTGAAGCTTTCTTT. Its translation is CASSLDMRDTEAFF.

V usage is TRBV18 and J usage is TRBJ2-2; TRBD1 matches at 7 bases. The CDR3 is made up of 20 amino acids. V lost 4 bases to trimming and J lost 0 bases; unmatched junction nucleotides: 17. Germline CDR1 and CDR2: KGHSH and LQKENI. CDR3 nucleotide sequence: TGTGCCAGCTCACTCCGACAGGGTAGAATATCTTTGACGAACACCGGGGAGCTGTTTTTT. It yields the protein CASSLRQGRISLTNTGELFF.

The genes are TRBV5-1 and TRBJ2-7; 9 bases line up with TRBD2. This CDR3 region has 15 residues. Germline CDR1 and CDR2: SGHRS and YFSETQ. The junction had 7 bases not matched to a gene; V was cut back by 4 bases and J by 2 bases. The DNA for the CDR3 is TGCGCCAGCAGCCTACTAGCGGGCGGTCCCTACGAGCAGTACTTC. It translates to CASSLLAGGPYEQYF. The full variable domain, completed using reference TRBV5-1 and TRBJ2-7, is KAGVTQTPRYLIKTRGQQVTLSCSPISGHRSVSWYQQTPGQGLQFLFEYFSETQRNKGNFPGRFSGRQFSNSRSEMNVSTLELGDSALYLCASSLLAGGPYEQYFGPGTRLTVT.

This chain joins TRBV7-8 and TRBJ2-5; weak D call: TRBD1 (5 bases). V lost 2 bases and J lost 2, with 9 bases in between. This CDR3 has 14 residues. From germline, CDR1 is SGHVS and CDR2 FQNEAQ. CDR3 nucleotides: TGTGCCAGCAGCTTATTCGACAGACAAGAGACCCAGTACTTC. It is translated as CASSLFDRQETQYF. Supplemented by reference TRBV7-8 and TRBJ2-5, the full variable domain reads GAGVSQSPRYKVAKRGQDVALRCDPISGHVSLFWYQQALGQGPEFLTYFQNEAQLDKSGLPSDRFFAERPEGSVSTLKIQRTQQEDSAVYLCASSLFDRQETQYFGPGTRLLVL.